Listed below are T cell receptor beta chains from one sample, sequenced in a study of T cell repertoires in cytomegalovirus infection. MiXCR, run by TCRdb on the reads, gives a single entry per CDR3 protein. Among 100,000 to 150,000 distinct CDR3 sequences listed, more than 25% were seen once. Their cognate antigens are unknown. This sample comprised CD8+ T cells from cultured PBMCs, obtained from culture after CMV antigen stimulation. The receptors here all came from a human donor in good health (CMV status not recorded). Some clones in this sample may be carry-over from other donors' samples. CDR3s include the opening cysteine and the closing phenylalanine or tryptophan.

TRBV29-1 CSVSGGQSYEQYF
TRBV5-1 CASTLAGGYNEQFF
TRBV4-1 CASSQVSGGPQPQHF
TRBV6-5 CASSYSMGGLSYEQYF
TRBV7-8 CASSLGPRGGLQETQYF
TRBV12-3/TRBV12-4 CASSGQANYGYTF
TRBV7-9 CASSLVSGSNSPLHF
TRBV6-1 CASRVSMNTEAFF
TRBV7-2 CASSLGLARNEQFF
TRBV7-9 CASSGERTGGYYEQYF
TRBV5-4 CASSLRAYNTEAFF
TRBV7-6 CASSQESGGKSYGYTF
TRBV20-1 CSASNGGGSSPLHF
TRBV6-2/TRBV6-3 CASSLSGAGPYNEQFF
TRBV18 CASSPGPPNNSPLHF
TRBV25-1 CASSDRGSHGYTF
TRBV7-9 CASSLAPDREETQYF
TRBV6-6 CASGDRAFLYGYTF
TRBV15 CATKENTEAFF
TRBV28 CASRISQGAAGDTQYF
TRBV7-9 CASSLSGNNYGYTF
TRBV29-1 CSVEVTGFGNTIYF
TRBV4-1 CASSHTVGMNTEAFF
TRBV15 CATSRDGNSNQPQHF